This TCR beta chain appears in the sequencing data of a study of cytomegalovirus exposure and HLA in healthy donors. Turning to the study itself: Clustering assigned roughly 81% of the approximately 400 genotyped donors to the Caucasian-associated ancestry cluster.

In the PCR, 60 Vbeta and 13 Jbeta primers were used. The protocol was immunoSEQ multiplex PCR, while the TCRdb copy is restricted to in-frame clones and leaves out a portion. The sample comprises approximately 180,000 clones, about 80% of which are singletons, and 0.9% to 1.2% rests with the top ten. With V trimmed by 6 bases and J by 2 bases, 4 bases remained unmatched. From germline, CDR1 is LNHDA and CDR2 SQIVND (reference sequence). The length of the CDR3 is 15 residues. The receptor comes from a woman in her forties in good health and CMV-seronegative. What was sequenced was PBMCs. This sequence joins TRBV19 and TRBJ1-2; TRBD1 matches at 12 bases. In DNA, the CDR3 is TGTGCCAGTAGGGGGGACAGGGGGCGAAACTATGGCTACACCTTC. This sequence encodes CASRGDRGRNYGYTF. Supplemented by reference TRBV19 and TRBJ1-2, the full variable domain reads DGGITQSPKYLFRKEGQNVTLSCEQNLNHDAMYWYRQDPGQGLRLIYYSQIVNDFQKGDIAEGYSVSREKKESFPLTVTSAQKNPTAFYLCASRGDRGRNYGYTFGSGTRLTVV.